The source of this TCR beta chain is a study of T cells in Graves' hyperthyroidism and ophthalmopathy. Used for diagnoses were clinical symptoms, serum thyroxine and TRAb, thyroid ultrasound and orbital computed tomography. Amplified TCR beta CDR3 regions derived from RNA transcripts. RT-PCR in the first round (using the HTBI primer set) targeted the TCR CDR3. Via MiXCR, TCRdb re-called the multiplex PCR reads, giving one row per CDR3 protein. The table records approximately 620,000 distinct CDR3 sequences, around 14% of them present only once. V dropped 5 bases and J dropped 2; count of bases not matched to a gene: 3. CDR3 length: 14 amino acids. CDR1 and CDR2 (germline): SGHNT, YENEEA.

This chain uses TRBV11-3 with TRBJ2-7, with 10 nucleotides matching TRBD2. The sequencing sample was made of blood. The clonotype was recovered from a woman in her twenties or thirties with Graves' hyperthyroidism that later progressed to Graves' ophthalmopathy. CDR3 coding DNA: TGTGCCAGCAGCAAGACTAGCGGGCCCTACGAGCAGTACTTC. Protein: CASSKTSGPYEQYF.